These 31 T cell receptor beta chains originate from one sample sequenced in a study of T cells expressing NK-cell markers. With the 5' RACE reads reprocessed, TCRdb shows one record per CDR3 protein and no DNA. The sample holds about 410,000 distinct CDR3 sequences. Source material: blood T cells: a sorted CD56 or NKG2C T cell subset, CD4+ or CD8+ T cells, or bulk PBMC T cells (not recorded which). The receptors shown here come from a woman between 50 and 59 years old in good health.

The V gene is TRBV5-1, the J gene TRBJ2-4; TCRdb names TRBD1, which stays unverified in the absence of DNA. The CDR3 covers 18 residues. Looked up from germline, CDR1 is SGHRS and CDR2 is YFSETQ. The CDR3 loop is CASRSETGEMGAKNIQYF.

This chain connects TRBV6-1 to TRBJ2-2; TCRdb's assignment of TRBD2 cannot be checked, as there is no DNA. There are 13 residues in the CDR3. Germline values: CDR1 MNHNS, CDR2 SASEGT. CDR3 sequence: CASRWGRDGELFF.

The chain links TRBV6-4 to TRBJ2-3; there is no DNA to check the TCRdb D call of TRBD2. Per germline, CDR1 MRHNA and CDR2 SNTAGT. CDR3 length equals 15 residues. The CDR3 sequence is CASSDSSAGGDTQYF.

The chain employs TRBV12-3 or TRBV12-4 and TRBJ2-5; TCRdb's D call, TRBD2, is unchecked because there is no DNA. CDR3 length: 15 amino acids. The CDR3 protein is CASSRTGTTGKTQYF.

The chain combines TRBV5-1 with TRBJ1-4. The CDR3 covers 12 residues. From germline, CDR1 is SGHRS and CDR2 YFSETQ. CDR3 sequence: CASSLVGSELFF.

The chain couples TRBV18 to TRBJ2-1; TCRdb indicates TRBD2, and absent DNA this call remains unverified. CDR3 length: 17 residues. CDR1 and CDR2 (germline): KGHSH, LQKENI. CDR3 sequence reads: CASSPPVSSGRQGEQFF.

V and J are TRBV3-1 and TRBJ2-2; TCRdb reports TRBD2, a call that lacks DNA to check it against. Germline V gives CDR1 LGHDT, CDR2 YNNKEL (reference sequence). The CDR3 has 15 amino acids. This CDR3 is CASSHLAGGSGELFF.

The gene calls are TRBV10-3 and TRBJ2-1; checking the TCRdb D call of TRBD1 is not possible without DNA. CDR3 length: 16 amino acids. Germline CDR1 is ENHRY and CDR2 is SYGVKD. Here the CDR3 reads CAISEGTGTGGNEQFF.

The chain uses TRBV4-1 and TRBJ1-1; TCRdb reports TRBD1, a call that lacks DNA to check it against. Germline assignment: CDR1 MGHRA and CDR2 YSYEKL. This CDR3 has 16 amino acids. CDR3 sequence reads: CASSQVVLRGNTEAFF.

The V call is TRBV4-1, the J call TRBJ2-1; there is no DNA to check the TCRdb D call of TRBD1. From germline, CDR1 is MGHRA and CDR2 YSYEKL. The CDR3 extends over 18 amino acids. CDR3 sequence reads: CASSQLGKGARGDNEQFF.

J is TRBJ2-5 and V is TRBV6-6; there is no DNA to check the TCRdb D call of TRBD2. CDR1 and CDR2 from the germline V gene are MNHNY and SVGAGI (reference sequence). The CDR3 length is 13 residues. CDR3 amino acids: CATRALAEETQYF.

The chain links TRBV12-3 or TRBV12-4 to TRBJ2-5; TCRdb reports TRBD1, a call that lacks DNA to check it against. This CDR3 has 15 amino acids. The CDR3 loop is CASSSRGGTGETQYF.

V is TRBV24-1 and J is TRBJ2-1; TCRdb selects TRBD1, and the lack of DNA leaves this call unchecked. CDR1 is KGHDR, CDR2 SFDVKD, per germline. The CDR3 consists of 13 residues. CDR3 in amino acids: CATRAGTYNEQFF.

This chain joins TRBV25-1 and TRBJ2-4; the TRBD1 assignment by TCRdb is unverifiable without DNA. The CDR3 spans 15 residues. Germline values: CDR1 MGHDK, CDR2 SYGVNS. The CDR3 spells CASSELGTRENIQYF.

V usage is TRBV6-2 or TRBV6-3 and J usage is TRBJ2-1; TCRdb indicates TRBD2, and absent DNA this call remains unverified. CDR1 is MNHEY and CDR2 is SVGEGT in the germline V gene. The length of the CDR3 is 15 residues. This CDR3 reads CASSYRTSGRGEQFF.

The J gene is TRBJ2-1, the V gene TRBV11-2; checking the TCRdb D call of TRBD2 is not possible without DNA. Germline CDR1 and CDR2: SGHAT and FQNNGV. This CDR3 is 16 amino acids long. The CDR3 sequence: CASSPPDYARDIEQFF.

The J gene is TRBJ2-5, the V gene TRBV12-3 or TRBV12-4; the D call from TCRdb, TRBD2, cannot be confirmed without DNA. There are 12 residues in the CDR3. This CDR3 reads CASGVGGETQYF.

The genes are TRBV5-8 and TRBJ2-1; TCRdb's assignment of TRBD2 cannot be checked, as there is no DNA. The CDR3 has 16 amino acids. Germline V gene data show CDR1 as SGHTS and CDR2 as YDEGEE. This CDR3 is CASSRVRTSGTNEQFF.

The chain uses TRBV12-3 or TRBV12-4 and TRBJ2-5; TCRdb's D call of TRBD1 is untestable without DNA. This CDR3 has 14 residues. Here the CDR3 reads CASSYTSGKETQYF.

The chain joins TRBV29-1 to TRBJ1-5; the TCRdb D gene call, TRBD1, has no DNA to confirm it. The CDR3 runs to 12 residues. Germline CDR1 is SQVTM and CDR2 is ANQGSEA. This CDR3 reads CSVDPPGQPQHF.

The CDR3 region is CASSPGPMNTGELFF. J is TRBJ2-2 and V is TRBV12-3 or TRBV12-4; checking the TCRdb D call of TRBD1 is not possible without DNA. The CDR3 is 15 amino acids.

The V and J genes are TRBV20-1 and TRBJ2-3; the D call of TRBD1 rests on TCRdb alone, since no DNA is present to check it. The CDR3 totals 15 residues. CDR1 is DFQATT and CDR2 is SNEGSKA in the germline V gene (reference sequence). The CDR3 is CSAELGVPPTDTQYF.

The chain's CDR3 is CATSAGSTYEQYF. The V call is TRBV6-1, the J call TRBJ2-7; absent DNA, TCRdb's TRBD2 call cannot be checked. The germline CDR1 and CDR2 sequences are MNHNS and SASEGT. This CDR3 has 13 amino acids.

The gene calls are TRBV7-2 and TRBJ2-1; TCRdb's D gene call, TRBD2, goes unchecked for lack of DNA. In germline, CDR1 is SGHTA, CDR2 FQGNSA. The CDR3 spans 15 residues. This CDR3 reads CASSLDSGRLDEQFF.

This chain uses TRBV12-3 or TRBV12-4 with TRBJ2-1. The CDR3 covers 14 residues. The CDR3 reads CASSSLVSYNEQFF.

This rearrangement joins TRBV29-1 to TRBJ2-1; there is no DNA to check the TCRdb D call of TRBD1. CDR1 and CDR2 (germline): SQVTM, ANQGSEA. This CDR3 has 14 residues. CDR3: CSVEPGQSTNEQFF.

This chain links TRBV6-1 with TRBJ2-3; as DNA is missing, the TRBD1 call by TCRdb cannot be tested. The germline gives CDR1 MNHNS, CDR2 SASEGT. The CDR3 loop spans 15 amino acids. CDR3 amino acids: CASRRTGGPLDTQYF.

The CDR3: CASSWTGGLYYSNQPQHF. The chain combines TRBV21-1 with TRBJ1-5; TCRdb gives TRBD1 as the D gene, but with no DNA this cannot be confirmed. TRBV21-1 is an annotated pseudogene. The CDR3 loop spans 18 amino acids.

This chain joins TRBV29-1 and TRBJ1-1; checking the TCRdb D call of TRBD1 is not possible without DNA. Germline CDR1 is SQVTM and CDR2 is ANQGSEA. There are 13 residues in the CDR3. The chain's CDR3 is CSVYRGANTEAFF.

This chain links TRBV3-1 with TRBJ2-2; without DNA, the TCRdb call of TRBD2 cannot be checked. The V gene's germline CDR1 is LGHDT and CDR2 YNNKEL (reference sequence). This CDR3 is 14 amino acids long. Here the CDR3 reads CASSQRAGTGELFF.

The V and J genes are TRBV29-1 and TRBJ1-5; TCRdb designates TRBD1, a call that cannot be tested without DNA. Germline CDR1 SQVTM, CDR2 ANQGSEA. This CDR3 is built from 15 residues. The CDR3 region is CSAAGGGNSNQPQHF.